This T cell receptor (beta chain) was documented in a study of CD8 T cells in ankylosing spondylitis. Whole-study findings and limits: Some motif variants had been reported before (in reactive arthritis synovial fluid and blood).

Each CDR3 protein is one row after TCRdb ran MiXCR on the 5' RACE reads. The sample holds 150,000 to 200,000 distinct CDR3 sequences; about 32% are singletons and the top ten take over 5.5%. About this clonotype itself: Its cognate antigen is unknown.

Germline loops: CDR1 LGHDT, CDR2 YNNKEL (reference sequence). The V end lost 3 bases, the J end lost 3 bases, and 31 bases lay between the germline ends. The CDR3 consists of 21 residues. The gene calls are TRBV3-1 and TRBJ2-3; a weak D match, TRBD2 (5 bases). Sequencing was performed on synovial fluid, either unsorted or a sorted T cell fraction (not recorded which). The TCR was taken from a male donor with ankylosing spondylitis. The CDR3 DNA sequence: TGTGCCAGCAGCCACTGCGGAAGGACTCTAGCTGATCCCATAGCAACAGATACGCAGTATTTT. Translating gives CASSHCGRTLADPIATDTQYF.